Shown below are 2 T cell receptor beta chains from a single sample sequenced in a study of T cells after yellow fever vaccination. A single record per CDR3 protein comes from TCRdb applying MiXCR to the 5' RACE reads. The sample includes approximately 140,000 distinct CDR3 sequences, about 7.7% of them seen just once. Sequencing used CD4+ T cells sorted from PBMCs, obtained 5 days after the yellow fever booster vaccination. Receptor source: a man aged 25-45 years who received the YFV17D yellow fever vaccine.

The chain carries TRBV3-1 and TRBJ2-1; D tentatively fits TRBD1 or TRBD2 (5 bases each). Trimming cost V 4 bases and J 7 bases, with 14 bases left between them. This CDR3 is built from 14 residues. Germline values: CDR1 LGHDT, CDR2 YNNKEL (reference sequence). The CDR3 is CASSPGPLLNEQFF. DNA for the CDR3: TGTGCCAGCAGCCCGGGACCCCTCTTGAATGAGCAGTTCTTC.

This clonotype was counted at least ten times. The rearrangement uses TRBV3-1 and TRBJ2-7; 14 nucleotides match TRBD2. V gave up 2 bases and J gave up 6 bases; unmatched junction bases: 3. The CDR3 covers 15 residues. Per germline, CDR1 LGHDT and CDR2 YNNKEL (reference sequence). CDR3 region: CASSQPGLAGVEQYF. The CDR3 nucleotides are TGTGCCAGCAGCCAACCGGGACTAGCGGGAGTCGAGCAGTACTTC.